These T cell receptor beta chains were read from a single sample in a study of cytomegalovirus exposure and HLA in healthy donors. Repertoires were generated with immunoSEQ multiplex PCR, while TCRdb's copy carries only in-frame clones and drops some. This sample has about 130,000 clones, with around 79% found just once. The sample was PBMCs. These receptors were obtained from a woman in her thirties or forties in good health and CMV-seronegative. Both conserved end residues are part of each CDR3. D genes are given only for firm matches. Where a row states a size, it is once, few, many or the class of an expanded clone; other rows omit it.

size: -
D: -
J: TRBJ2-5
V: TRBV30
DNA: TGTGCCGGCACAGGGTACGAGACCCAGTACTTC
CDR3: CAGTGYETQYF

size: -
D: TRBD1
J: TRBJ1-6
V: TRBV19
DNA: TGTGCCAGTAAGGGACAGGGTCAATCACCCCTCCACTTT
CDR3: CASKGQGQSPLHF

size: once
D: -
J: TRBJ1-1
V: TRBV2
DNA: TGTGCCAGTCTAGGACTAACAGGTGATGAAGCTTTCTTT
CDR3: CASLGLTGDEAFF

size: -
D: TRBD1
J: TRBJ1-1
V: TRBV6-1
DNA: TGTGCCAGCAGCCGACAGGGATACACTGAAGCTTTCTTT
CDR3: CASSRQGYTEAFF

size: -
D: TRBD1
J: TRBJ1-2
V: TRBV9
DNA: TGTGCCAGCAGCGTAGAAGGGGACAGGGGGCAAAGGGGCTACACCTTC
CDR3: CASSVEGDRGQRGYTF

size: -
D: TRBD2
J: TRBJ2-7
V: TRBV19
DNA: TGTGCCACCTCGAGCGAGACTAGCCGGGACGAGCAGTACTTC
CDR3: CATSSETSRDEQYF

size: -
D: -
J: TRBJ1-3
V: TRBV28
DNA: TGTGCCGCGGGCAGTGTAGCTGGAAACACCATATATTTT
CDR3: CAAGSVAGNTIYF

size: -
D: TRBD2
J: TRBJ2-3
V: TRBV5-6
DNA: TGTGCCAGCAGCTTGGGTAGCGGGGGGGCAGATACGCAGTATTTT
CDR3: CASSLGSGGADTQYF

size: -
D: TRBD1
J: TRBJ1-5
V: TRBV28
DNA: TGTGCCAGCAGGACAGGGCTTATCAATCAGCCCCAGCATTTT
CDR3: CASRTGLINQPQHF

size: -
D: TRBD2
J: TRBJ2-7
V: TRBV13
DNA: TGTGCCAGCAGCGCCAACAGGGGAGGACTAGCGGGGGACTCCTACGAGCAGTACTTC
CDR3: CASSANRGGLAGDSYEQYF

size: -
D: -
J: TRBJ2-2
V: TRBV12-5
DNA: TGTGCTAGTGGTTTGGTACTTGGGCCCCAACCCGGGGAGCTGTTTTTT
CDR3: CASGLVLGPQPGELFF

size: -
D: -
J: TRBJ2-5
V: TRBV6-6
DNA: TGTGCCAGCAGCCCGCACGGAGTAAGAGAGACCCAGTACTTC
CDR3: CASSPHGVRETQYF

size: -
D: TRBD2
J: TRBJ2-2
V: TRBV5-1
DNA: TGCGCCAGCAGCTTGGAGGGACTAGCGGGGGGATATACCGGGGAGCTGTTTTTT
CDR3: CASSLEGLAGGYTGELFF

size: -
D: -
J: TRBJ2-7
V: TRBV9
DNA: TGTGCCAGCAGCCCAGGGGGGCAGGGGTTTTACGAGCAGTACTTC
CDR3: CASSPGGQGFYEQYF

size: -
D: TRBD2
J: TRBJ2-5
V: TRBV9
DNA: TGTGCCAGCAGCTATAGCGGGGATCAAGAGACCCAGTACTTC
CDR3: CASSYSGDQETQYF

size: -
D: TRBD1
J: TRBJ2-5
V: TRBV5-1
DNA: TGCGCCAGCAGCTTGGGGACAGGGGGCTCAACGCAGGAGACCCAGTACTTC
CDR3: CASSLGTGGSTQETQYF

size: -
D: -
J: TRBJ2-5
V: TRBV25-1
DNA: TGTGCCAGCAGTGACCAGGGACTTGCCAAGGAGACCCAGTACTTC
CDR3: CASSDQGLAKETQYF

size: -
D: -
J: TRBJ2-3
V: TRBV5-1
DNA: TGCGCCAGCAGCTTGAGGGACTTGGGGGTCGCGAGCACAGATACGCAGTATTTT
CDR3: CASSLRDLGVASTDTQYF

size: few
D: -
J: TRBJ1-4
V: TRBV5-6
DNA: TGTGCCAGCAGCTTGTCCAGGGGTGGAGAAAAACTGTTTTTT
CDR3: CASSLSRGGEKLFF

size: -
D: TRBD1
J: TRBJ1-4
V: TRBV18
DNA: TGTGCCAGCTCACCACTCGATAAGAGGGGGCAGGGAGAAAAACTGTTTTTT
CDR3: CASSPLDKRGQGEKLFF

size: -
D: -
J: TRBJ2-3
V: TRBV9
DNA: TGTGCCAGCAGCGTAGACGGGACATTCAGCACAGATACGCAGTATTTT
CDR3: CASSVDGTFSTDTQYF

size: -
D: -
J: TRBJ1-2
V: TRBV7-9
DNA: TGTGCCAGCAGCTCCCCTGGCGGGGGGGATGTTGGAGGCTACACCTTC
CDR3: CASSSPGGGDVGGYTF

size: -
D: -
J: TRBJ1-1
V: TRBV7-8
DNA: TGTGCCAGCAGCTTCCCGCCGGGGGTCATGAACACTGAAGCTTTCTTT
CDR3: CASSFPPGVMNTEAFF

size: few
D: TRBD1
J: TRBJ1-1
V: TRBV6-5
DNA: TGTGCCAGCAGTGTTCAGGGGGACACTGAAGCTTTCTTT
CDR3: CASSVQGDTEAFF

size: -
D: TRBD1
J: TRBJ1-4
V: TRBV7-9
DNA: TGTGCCAGCAGCTCGACGGACAGGGGGCCACTTAATGAAAAACTGTTTTTT
CDR3: CASSSTDRGPLNEKLFF

size: few
D: TRBD2
J: TRBJ2-5
V: TRBV4-3
DNA: TGCGCCAGCAGCCTTAGCGGGGGGCCACAAGAGACCCAGTACTTC
CDR3: CASSLSGGPQETQYF

size: -
D: TRBD1
J: TRBJ1-6
V: TRBV6-5
DNA: TGTGCCAGCAGTTACGGACAGGGTGCACCCCTCCACTTT
CDR3: CASSYGQGAPLHF

size: -
D: TRBD1
J: TRBJ2-5
V: TRBV30
DNA: TGTGCCTGGAGTCGGACAGGGATGGAAGAGACCCAGTACTTC
CDR3: CAWSRTGMEETQYF

size: -
D: TRBD1
J: TRBJ1-1
V: TRBV9
DNA: TGTGCCAGCAGCGTACTTGGGGACAGGCCGAACACTGAAGCTTTCTTT
CDR3: CASSVLGDRPNTEAFF

size: few
D: TRBD1
J: TRBJ1-2
V: TRBV5-1
DNA: TGCGCCAGCAGCTTGTTGGGACAGGCCGAGGGCTATGGCTACACCTTC
CDR3: CASSLLGQAEGYGYTF

size: -
D: TRBD1
J: TRBJ1-2
V: TRBV7-2
DNA: TGTGCCAGCAGCAAGGGACAGGGGACCATCTATGGCTACACCTTC
CDR3: CASSKGQGTIYGYTF